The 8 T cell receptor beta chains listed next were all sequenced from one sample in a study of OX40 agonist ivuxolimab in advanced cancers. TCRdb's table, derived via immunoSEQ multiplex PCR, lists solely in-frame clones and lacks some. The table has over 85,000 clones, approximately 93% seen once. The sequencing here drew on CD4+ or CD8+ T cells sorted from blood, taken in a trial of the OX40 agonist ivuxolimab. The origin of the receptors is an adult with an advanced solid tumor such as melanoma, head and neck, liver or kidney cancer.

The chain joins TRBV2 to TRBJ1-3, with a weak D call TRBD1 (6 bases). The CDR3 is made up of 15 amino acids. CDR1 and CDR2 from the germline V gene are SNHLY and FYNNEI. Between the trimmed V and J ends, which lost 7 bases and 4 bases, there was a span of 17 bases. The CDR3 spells CASNFGGAYGNTIYF. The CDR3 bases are TGTGCCAGCAACTTTGGGGGGGCGTACGGAAACACCATATATTTT.

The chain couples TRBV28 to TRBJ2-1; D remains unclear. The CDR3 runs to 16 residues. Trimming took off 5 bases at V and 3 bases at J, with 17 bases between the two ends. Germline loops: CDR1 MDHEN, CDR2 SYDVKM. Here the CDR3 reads CASSPHGSFGYNEQFF. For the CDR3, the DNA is TGTGCCAGCAGTCCCCACGGTAGCTTTGGCTACAATGAGCAGTTCTTC.

CDR3 bases: TGTGCCAGCACCCCCCGGGGTACCGGGGCCAACGTCCTGACTTTC. Translating gives CASTPRGTGANVLTF. This chain joins TRBV25-1 and TRBJ2-6, with D perhaps matching TRBD2 (5 bases). The CDR3 totals 15 residues. Looked up from germline, CDR1 is MGHDK and CDR2 is SYGVNS. The V and J ends lost 7 bases and 4 bases respectively, with 14 bases between them.

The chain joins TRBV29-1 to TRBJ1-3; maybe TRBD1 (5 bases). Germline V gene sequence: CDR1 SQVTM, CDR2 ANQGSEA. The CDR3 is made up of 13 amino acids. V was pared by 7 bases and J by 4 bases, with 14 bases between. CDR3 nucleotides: TGCAGCGGCGGGAGGGGTGGGGGAAACACCATATATTTT. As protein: CSGGRGGGNTIYF.

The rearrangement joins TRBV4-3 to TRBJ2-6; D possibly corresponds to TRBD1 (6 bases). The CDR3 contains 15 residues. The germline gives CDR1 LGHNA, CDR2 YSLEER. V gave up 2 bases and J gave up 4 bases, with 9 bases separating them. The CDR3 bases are TGCGCCAGCAGCCAAAGCCAGGGGGGGGCCAACGTCCTGACTTTC. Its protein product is CASSQSQGGANVLTF.

As DNA, the CDR3 is TGTGCCAGCAGCGTCAAGGGTTCTGGGGCCAACGTCCTGACTTTC. Its translation is CASSVKGSGANVLTF. V gene TRBV9 combines with J gene TRBJ2-6; no clear D. The CDR3 contains 15 residues. Germline V gene data show CDR1 as SGDLS and CDR2 as YYNGEE. V was shortened by 2 bases and J by 1 base, with 7 bases between the two germline ends.

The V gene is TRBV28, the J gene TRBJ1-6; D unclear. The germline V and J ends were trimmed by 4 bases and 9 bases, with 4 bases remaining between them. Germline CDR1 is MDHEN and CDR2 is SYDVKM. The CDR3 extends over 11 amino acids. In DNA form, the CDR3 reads TGTGCCAGCAGTTCCCTTTCACCCCTCCACTTT. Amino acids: CASSSLSPLHF.

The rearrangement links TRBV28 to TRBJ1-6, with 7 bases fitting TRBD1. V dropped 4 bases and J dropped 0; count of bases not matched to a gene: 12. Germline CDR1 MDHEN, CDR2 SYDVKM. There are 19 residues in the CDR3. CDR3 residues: CASSSGGQPTSSYNSPLHF. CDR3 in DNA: TGTGCCAGCAGTTCTGGGGGACAGCCAACGAGCTCCTATAATTCACCCCTCCACTTT.